Presented here are 26 T cell receptor beta chains from one specimen sequenced in a study of T-cell memory formation after mild COVID-19. TCRdb re-called the 5' RACE reads with MiXCR, one entry per CDR3 protein. The sample lists 190,000 or so distinct CDR3 sequences; around 30% were seen once. Sequenced input: PBMCs or a T cell subset sorted from them (not recorded which). These TCRs come from an adult woman who had mild COVID-19 (a few samples of this study predate the infection). Cell type and time point are not known.

The sample holds a few counts of this clonotype. J is TRBJ2-1 and V is TRBV30, with a possible D match to TRBD2 (5 bases). From germline, CDR1 is GTSNPN and CDR2 SVGIG (reference sequence). V lost 3 bases and J 2 bases, leaving 8 bases between the germline ends. CDR3 length: 13 amino acids. Here the CDR3 DNA reads TGTGCCTGGAGAGAGGGAACCTACAATGAGCAGTTCTTC. This codes for CAWREGTYNEQFF.

This clonotype occurred many times. V gene TRBV4-2 combines with J gene TRBJ2-7; D may be TRBD2 (5 bases). Per the germline V gene, CDR1 is LGHNA and CDR2 is YNFKEQ. CDR3 length equals 15 residues. V gave up 0 bases and J gave up 4 bases, with 13 bases separating them. The CDR3, as DNA: TGTGCCAGCAGCCAAGATTCGGCGGGCGTATACGAGCAGTACTTC. Amino acids: CASSQDSAGVYEQYF.

This chain connects TRBV7-6 to TRBJ2-7; D gene unclear. Per germline, CDR1 SGHVS and CDR2 FNYEAQ. The CDR3 length is 14 residues. The V end was cut by 1 base, the J end by 0 bases, with 7 bases between. CDR3 amino acids: CASSLDSNSYEQYF. For the CDR3, the DNA is TGTGCCAGCAGCTTAGACAGCAACTCCTACGAGCAGTACTTC.

The chain links TRBV5-5 to TRBJ2-1, with 7 bases that match TRBD1. The V gene end was trimmed by 4 bases and the J gene end by 4 bases; junction bases not matched to a gene: 8. Germline V gene lookup returns CDR1 SGHKS and CDR2 YYEKEE (reference sequence). The CDR3 totals 15 residues. Here the CDR3 DNA reads TGTGCCAGCAGCCCAACATGGGACAGATACAATGAGCAGTTCTTC. The encoded protein is CASSPTWDRYNEQFF.

This clonotype has a count of ten or more. This chain joins TRBV7-6 and TRBJ2-3, with TRBD1 matching over 8 bases. The CDR3 has 16 residues. Germline CDR1 SGHVS, CDR2 FNYEAQ. J gave up 1 base and V 5 bases, and 8 bases lay outside the gene matches. CDR3 protein: CASSRVRGQGTDTQYF. Written as DNA, the CDR3 is TGTGCCAGCAGCCGCGTCCGGGGACAGGGCACAGATACGCAGTATTTT.

At least ten counts were recorded for this clonotype. The CDR3 spells CASSLGSNTDTQYF. Written as DNA, the CDR3 is TGTGCCAGCAGTTTAGGCTCGAACACAGATACGCAGTATTTT. V gene TRBV12-3 or TRBV12-4 combines with J gene TRBJ2-3; D not certain. Trimming shortened V by 1 base and J by 2 bases, and 7 bases separated the two germline ends. This CDR3 has 14 amino acids.

In nucleotides, the CDR3 is TGCGCCAGCAGCCCGGACAGGTCCCGGGGGGAAAAACTGTTTTTT. This translates into CASSPDRSRGEKLFF. The chain uses TRBV5-1 and TRBJ1-4; 7 bases are a match to TRBD1. Germline trimming cut 4 bases from V and 8 bases from J; bases unmatched to any gene: 11. This CDR3 has 15 amino acids. CDR1 is SGHRS and CDR2 is YFSETQ in the germline V gene.

The chain recombines TRBV23-1 with TRBJ2-7; D is ambiguous. TRBV23-1 falls under the ORF class, with uncertain function. The V end lost 7 bases, the J end lost 2 bases, and 15 bases lay between the germline ends. This CDR3 has 14 amino acids. CDR3 loop: CASNPAFPTYEQYF. For the CDR3, the DNA is TGCGCCAGCAATCCCGCCTTCCCTACCTACGAGCAGTACTTC.

This clonotype was detected only a few times. This chain links TRBV4-1 with TRBJ2-5; TRBD2 matches at 8 bases. The CDR3 is 14 residues long. The junction had 5 bases not matched to a gene; V was cut back by 2 bases and J by 6 bases. CDR1 and CDR2 from the germline V gene are MGHRA and YSYEKL. CDR3 nucleotide sequence: TGCGCCAGCAGCCAACTAGCGGGTACAAAGACCCAGTACTTC. It encodes CASSQLAGTKTQYF.

This clonotype has just a few counts. The gene calls are TRBV4-3 and TRBJ1-4; D call uncertain. V was cut by 0 bases and J by 2 bases, with 10 bases left in between. The CDR3 spans 16 residues. The germline V gene encodes CDR1 LGHNA and CDR2 YSLEER. CDR3: CASSQEVAGTNEKLFF. CDR3 bases: TGCGCCAGCAGCCAAGAGGTTGCCGGGACTAATGAAAAACTGTTTTTT.

The J gene is TRBJ2-2, the V gene TRBV4-1, with D possibly being TRBD1 (7 bases). The CDR3 is 16 residues long. Germline CDR1 and CDR2: MGHRA and YSYEKL. V lost 0 bases and J lost 6, with 14 bases in between. CDR3 coding DNA: TGCGCCAGCAGCCAAGATCCCAGGGGGGAATCCGGGGAGCTGTTTTTT. This encodes CASSQDPRGESGELFF.

This clonotype was picked up a small number of times. This chain joins TRBV6-5 and TRBJ1-4, with D possibly TRBD1 on 6 matching bases. The V gene's germline CDR1 is MNHEY and CDR2 SVGAGI. Trimming removed 0 bases at V and 8 bases at J, with 13 bases between. The CDR3 runs 15 residues. CDR3 in DNA: TGTGCCAGCAGTTACTCGAACAGGGATAACGAAAAACTGTTTTTT. It codes for CASSYSNRDNEKLFF.

The CDR3 DNA reads TGCGCCAGCAGCTATAAAGGGAGCAATCAGCCCCAGCATTTT. Protein sequence: CASSYKGSNQPQHF. This chain uses TRBV5-1 with TRBJ1-5; D is unresolved. Germline V gene lookup returns CDR1 SGHRS and CDR2 YFSETQ. This CDR3 comprises 14 residues. V was pared by 3 bases and J by 1 base, with 8 bases between. The variable domain in full, completed from reference TRBV5-1 and TRBJ1-5, reads KAGVTQTPRYLIKTRGQQVTLSCSPISGHRSVSWYQQTPGQGLQFLFEYFSETQRNKGNFPGRFSGRQFSNSRSEMNVSTLELGDSALYLCASSYKGSNQPQHFGDGTRLSIL.

This clonotype was found a few times. This sequence joins TRBV18 and TRBJ1-1; no definite D call. V lost 2 bases to trimming and J lost 4 bases, with 11 bases between them. CDR1 and CDR2 (germline): KGHSH, LQKENI. The CDR3 is 14 amino acids. The DNA for the CDR3 is TGTGCCAGCTCACCAGAACAGACCGGCACTGAAGCTTTCTTT. Its protein product is CASSPEQTGTEAFF.

V gene TRBV6-6 combines with J gene TRBJ1-2; no firm D call. Germline-derived CDR1 and CDR2 are MNHNY and SVGAGI (reference sequence). V gave up 5 bases and J gave up 8 bases, with 12 bases separating them. CDR3 length: 12 amino acids. The CDR3 reads CASSDEVGGYTF. As DNA, the CDR3 is TGTGCCAGCAGTGATGAGGTGGGAGGCTACACCTTC.

CDR3 amino acids: CASSWDVTGELFF. In DNA form, the CDR3 reads TGTGCCAGCAGCTGGGACGTTACCGGGGAGCTGTTTTTT. The genes are TRBV7-6 and TRBJ2-2, with D perhaps assigned TRBD1 or TRBD2 (5 bases each). The V gene lost 4 bases and the J gene lost 5 bases, with 8 bases spanning the gap. Germline V CDR1 and CDR2: SGHVS, FNYEAQ. The CDR3 sequence is 13 residues long. Full variable domain (remainder filled in from reference TRBV7-6 and TRBJ2-2): GAGVSQSPRYKVTKRGQDVALRCDPISGHVSLYWYRQALGQGPEFLTYFNYEAQQDKSGLPNDRFSAERPEGSISTLTIQRTEQRDSAMYRCASSWDVTGELFFGEGSRLTVL.

This clonotype was detected only a few times. In DNA form, the CDR3 reads TGCGCCAGCAGCCAAGAACAGGGCCAAGAGACCCAGTACTTC. Protein: CASSQEQGQETQYF. The chain uses TRBV4-1 and TRBJ2-5, with TRBD1 as a possible D gene (6 bases). With 0 bases removed from V and 1 base from J, the gap between germline ends came to 6 bases. The CDR3 contains 14 residues. In germline, CDR1 is MGHRA, CDR2 YSYEKL.

This clonotype appeared a few times. The CDR3 DNA reads as TGTGCCAGCAGTTACAACGGGCGGGGGAGCACAGATACGCAGTATTTT. Translated: CASSYNGRGSTDTQYF. The rearrangement links TRBV6-6 to TRBJ2-3, with 7 bases aligning to TRBD2. Germline-derived CDR1 and CDR2 are MNHNY and SVGAGI (reference sequence). V was clipped by 2 bases and J by 0 bases; unmatched bases: 5. This CDR3 has 16 amino acids.

The DNA for the CDR3 is TGCACCGCTGGGACAGGGGGCGGGGGTGGCTACACCTTC. Its protein is CTAGTGGGGGYTF. V gene TRBV20-1 combines with J gene TRBJ1-2, with 12 bases fitting TRBD1. Germline values: CDR1 DFQATT, CDR2 SNEGSKA (reference sequence). The CDR3 totals 13 residues.

The chain links TRBV29-1 to TRBJ2-7; 8 nucleotides agree with TRBD2. Germline values: CDR1 SQVTM, CDR2 ANQGSEA. This CDR3 has 14 amino acids. V gave up 5 bases and J gave up 2 bases; unmatched junction bases: 8. The CDR3 here is CSVIVSGRPYEQYF. CDR3 nucleotides: TGCAGCGTTATCGTAAGCGGGAGACCCTACGAGCAGTACTTC.

The CDR3 loop is CASRTLAGRFEQYF. The CDR3 DNA reads TGTGCCAGCAGGACACTAGCGGGGCGGTTCGAGCAGTACTTC. V gene TRBV6-2 or TRBV6-3 combines with J gene TRBJ2-7; 10 nucleotides agree with TRBD2. Germline loops: CDR1 MNHEY, CDR2 SVGEGT. The CDR3 has 14 residues. The junction had 8 bases not matched to a gene; V was cut back by 6 bases and J by 6 bases.

Comments on this clonotype: It may be a read error: a sequence one base away is much more abundant. The chain combines TRBV27 with TRBJ1-1; D gene unclear. From germline, CDR1 is MNHEY and CDR2 SMNVEV (reference sequence). The CDR3 length is 11 residues. V gave up 4 bases and J gave up 3 bases, with 3 bases separating them. The CDR3 nucleotides read TGTGCCAGCAGTTCGTACACTGAAGCTTTCTTT. It specifies CASSSYTEAFF.

V gene TRBV30 combines with J gene TRBJ2-3, with D hard to call. The CDR3 has 14 amino acids. Germline V lookup: CDR1 GTSNPN, CDR2 SVGIG (reference sequence). V shed 1 base and J shed 0 bases, with 8 bases lying between them. CDR3 region: CAWSDTPSTDTQYF. CDR3 nucleotide sequence: TGTGCCTGGAGTGACACTCCTAGCACAGATACGCAGTATTTT.

This clonotype turned up a few times. This chain joins TRBV29-1 and TRBJ2-6, with TRBD2 as a possible D gene (5 bases). Germline V gives CDR1 SQVTM, CDR2 ANQGSEA. The CDR3 sequence is 14 residues long. V was pared by 3 bases and J by 1 base, with 7 bases between. CDR3 sequence reads: CSVDEGSGANVLTF. CDR3 DNA sequence: TGCAGCGTTGACGAGGGTTCTGGGGCCAACGTCCTGACTTTC.

The chain recombines TRBV24-1 with TRBJ1-5, with 8 bases lining up with TRBD1. The germline gives CDR1 KGHDR, CDR2 SFDVKD. The CDR3 length is 14 residues. V shed 9 bases, J shed 2 bases, and the junction held 5 bases outside the gene matches. The CDR3 protein is CATSGQGGNQPQHF. The DNA of the CDR3 is TGTGCCACCTCCGGACAGGGAGGCAATCAGCCCCAGCATTTT.

This chain links TRBV5-1 with TRBJ2-1, with 16 bases matching TRBD2. CDR1 SGHRS and CDR2 YFSETQ come from the germline V gene. This CDR3 has 16 amino acids. The V gene end was trimmed by 4 bases and the J gene end by 7 bases; junction bases not matched to a gene: 5. The CDR3 spells CASSMGLAGGLNEQFF. The CDR3 DNA reads TGCGCCAGCAGCATGGGACTAGCGGGAGGGCTGAATGAGCAGTTCTTC.